This T cell receptor beta chain was recovered during a study of blood T cell repertoires in COVID-19. About the research overall: COVID-19 samples from acute and convalescent phases originated in the United States, Italy and Spain. T cells, B-cell-depleted T cells, or PBMCs supplied cDNA or gDNA.

TCRdb's copy holds only in-frame clones and misses some; the assay was immunoSEQ multiplex PCR. This table holds about 200,000 clones, 65% to 85% found once. The specimen was peripheral blood. The TCR originated in a man aged 35 to 55 with acute or convalescent COVID-19.

The DNA for the CDR3 is TGCAGCGTTGAACCCCGGGAAGGGAGCACAGATACGCAGTATTTT. Translation: CSVEPREGSTDTQYF. V is TRBV29-1 and J is TRBJ2-3; D is possibly TRBD2 (5 bases). The CDR3 runs 15 residues. Germline assignment: CDR1 SQVTM and CDR2 ANQGSEA. Trimming took off 2 bases at V and 0 bases at J, with 12 bases between the two ends.